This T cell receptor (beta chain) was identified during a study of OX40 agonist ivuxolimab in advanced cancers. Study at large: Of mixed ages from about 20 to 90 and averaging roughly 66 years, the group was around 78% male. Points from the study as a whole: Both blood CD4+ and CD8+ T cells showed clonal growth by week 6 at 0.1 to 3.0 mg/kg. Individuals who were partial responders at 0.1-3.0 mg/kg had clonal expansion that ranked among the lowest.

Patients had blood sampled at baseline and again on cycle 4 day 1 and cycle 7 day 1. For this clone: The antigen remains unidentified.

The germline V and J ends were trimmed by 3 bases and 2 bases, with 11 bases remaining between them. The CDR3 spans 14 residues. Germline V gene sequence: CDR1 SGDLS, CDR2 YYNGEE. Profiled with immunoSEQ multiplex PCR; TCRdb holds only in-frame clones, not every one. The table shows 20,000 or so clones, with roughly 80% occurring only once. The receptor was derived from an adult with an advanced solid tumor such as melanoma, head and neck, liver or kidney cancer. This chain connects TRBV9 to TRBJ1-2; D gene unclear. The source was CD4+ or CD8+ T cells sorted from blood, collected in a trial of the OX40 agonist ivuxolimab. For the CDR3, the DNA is TGTGCCAGCAGCGGTGGCGCCCTCAACTATGGCTACACCTTC. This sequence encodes CASSGGALNYGYTF.